This record covers a single T cell receptor (beta chain). Its target is unknown. Both 60 Vbeta primers and 13 Jbeta primers went into the PCR. Repertoires were generated with immunoSEQ multiplex PCR, while TCRdb's copy carries only in-frame clones and drops some. The table lists 150,000 or so clones, 80% to 90% of them singletons. Every donor was a healthy person donating bone marrow. The germline V gene encodes CDR1 SGHVS and CDR2 FNYEAQ. The V gene lost 2 bases and the J gene lost 6 bases, with 16 bases spanning the gap. The CDR3 is 15 residues long. The data derive from a study of cytomegalovirus exposure and HLA in healthy donors. Study-level information: As an earlier analysis found, around 190 million T cells yielded 95 million to 130 million unique TCR beta sequences. Study outcomes and limitations: Several of the most significant clusters were apparently associated with common viral pathogens in a later analysis.

The TCR comes from a man aged 18 to 29 in good health and CMV-seropositive. This rearrangement joins TRBV7-6 to TRBJ2-5; D is possibly TRBD2 (7 bases). Sequenced material: PBMCs. The CDR3 DNA follows: TGTGCCAGCAGCTTACAGGGCGGGGGCTTAAAGACCCAGTACTTC. Protein: CASSLQGGGLKTQYF. The full variable domain, in which reference TRBV7-6 and TRBJ2-5 provide the parts outside the CDR3, is GAGVSQSPRYKVTKRGQDVALRCDPISGHVSLYWYRQALGQGPEFLTYFNYEAQQDKSGLPNDRFSAERPEGSISTLTIQRTEQRDSAMYRCASSLQGGGLKTQYFGPGTRLLVL.